This entry is about one TCR beta chain. The source of the sample is a study of human thymus T cells. The thymus was resected at corrective cardiac surgery. The donor group consisted of healthy Finnish infants who were having corrective surgery for congenital heart defects. Data came from immunoSEQ multiplex PCR; TCRdb stores just in-frame clones and leaves some out. Among roughly 86,000 clones listed, about 96% were seen once. V was pared by 3 bases and J by 0 bases, with 14 bases between. The CDR3 consists of 16 residues. Germline assignment: CDR1 MNHEY and CDR2 SMNVEV (reference sequence). Sequenced input: thymus tissue. The chain joins TRBV27 to TRBJ1-1; D gene uncertain. The receptor was isolated from a boy under three years old with a congenital heart defect but otherwise immunologically healthy. The CDR3 DNA sequence: TGTGCCAGCAGTTTTAGAACGGAGAGCATGAACACTGAAGCTTTCTTT. This codes for CASSFRTESMNTEAFF.